This paragraph covers one TCR beta chain sequence. At the DNA level, this CDR3 is encoded by other sequences in the same sample as well. Profiled with immunoSEQ multiplex PCR; TCRdb holds only in-frame clones, not every one. Among roughly 200,000 clones listed, roughly 84% were seen once. The CDR3 is made up of 13 amino acids. Trimming stripped 2 bases from V and 4 bases from J, with 8 bases between. Germline CDR1 MNHNY, CDR2 SVGAGI (reference sequence). The entry originates in a study of blood T cell repertoires in COVID-19. Study context: The analysed material was cDNA or gDNA that came from T cells, B-cell-depleted T cells, or PBMCs.

The chain carries TRBV6-6 and TRBJ1-1; D is unresolved. The sequenced sample consisted of peripheral blood. This TCR was recovered from a woman of 80 years or more with acute or convalescent COVID-19. CDR3 in amino acids: CASSYLRGTEAFF. CDR3 nucleotide sequence: TGTGCCAGCAGTTACCTCCGGGGCACTGAAGCTTTCTTT.